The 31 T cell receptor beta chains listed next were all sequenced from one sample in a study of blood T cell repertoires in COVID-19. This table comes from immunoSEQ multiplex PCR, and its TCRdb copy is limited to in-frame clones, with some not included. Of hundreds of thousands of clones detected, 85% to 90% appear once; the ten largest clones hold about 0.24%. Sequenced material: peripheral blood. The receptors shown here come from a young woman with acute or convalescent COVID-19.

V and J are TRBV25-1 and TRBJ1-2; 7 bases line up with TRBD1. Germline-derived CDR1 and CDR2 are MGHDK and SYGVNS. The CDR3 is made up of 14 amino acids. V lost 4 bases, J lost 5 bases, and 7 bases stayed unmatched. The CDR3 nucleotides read TGTGCCAGCAGTGGCCGGGACAGAACGTATGGCTACACCTTC. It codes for CASSGRDRTYGYTF.

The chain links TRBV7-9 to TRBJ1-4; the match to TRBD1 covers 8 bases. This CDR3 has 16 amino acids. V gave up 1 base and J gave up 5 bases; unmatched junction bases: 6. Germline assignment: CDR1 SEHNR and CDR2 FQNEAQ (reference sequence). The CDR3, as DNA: TGTGCCAGCAGCTTAGGAGACAGGGGTCTAAATGAAAAACTGTTTTTT. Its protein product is CASSLGDRGLNEKLFF.

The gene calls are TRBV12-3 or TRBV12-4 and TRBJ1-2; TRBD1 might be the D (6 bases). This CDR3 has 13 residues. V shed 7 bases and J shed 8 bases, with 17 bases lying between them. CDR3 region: CASTSPQGRGYTF. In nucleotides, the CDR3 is TGTGCCAGCACCTCCCCACAGGGAAGAGGCTACACCTTC.

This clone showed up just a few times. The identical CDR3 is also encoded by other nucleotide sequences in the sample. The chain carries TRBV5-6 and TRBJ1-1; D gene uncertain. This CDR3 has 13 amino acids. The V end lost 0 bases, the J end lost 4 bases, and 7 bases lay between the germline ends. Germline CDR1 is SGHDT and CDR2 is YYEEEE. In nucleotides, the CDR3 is TGTGCCAGCAGCTTGGGTACCGGCACTGAAGCTTTCTTT. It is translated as CASSLGTGTEAFF.

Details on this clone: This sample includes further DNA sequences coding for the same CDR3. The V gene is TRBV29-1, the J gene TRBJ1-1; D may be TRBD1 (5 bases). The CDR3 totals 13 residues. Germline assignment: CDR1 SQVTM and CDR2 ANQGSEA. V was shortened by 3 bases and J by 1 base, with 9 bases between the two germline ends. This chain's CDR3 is CSVEGQGNTEAFF. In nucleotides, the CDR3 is TGCAGCGTTGAGGGGCAGGGGAACACTGAAGCTTTCTTT.

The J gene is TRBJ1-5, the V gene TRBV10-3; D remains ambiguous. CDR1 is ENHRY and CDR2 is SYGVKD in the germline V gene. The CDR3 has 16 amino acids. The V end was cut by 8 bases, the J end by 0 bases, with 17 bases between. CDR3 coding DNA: TGTGCCATCTCCGGAGGCGGACCTTATAGCAATCAGCCCCAGCATTTT. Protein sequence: CAISGGGPYSNQPQHF.

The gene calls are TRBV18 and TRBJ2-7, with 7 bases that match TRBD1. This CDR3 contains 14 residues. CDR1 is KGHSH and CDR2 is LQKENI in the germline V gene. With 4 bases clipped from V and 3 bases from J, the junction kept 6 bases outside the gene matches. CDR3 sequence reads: CASSQTGSNYEQYF. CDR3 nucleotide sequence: TGTGCCAGCTCACAGACAGGGAGTAACTACGAGCAGTACTTC.

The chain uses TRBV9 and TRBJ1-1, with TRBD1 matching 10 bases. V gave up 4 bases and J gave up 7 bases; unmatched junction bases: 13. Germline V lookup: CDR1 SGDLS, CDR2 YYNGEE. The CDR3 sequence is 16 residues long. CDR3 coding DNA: TGTGCCAGCAGCCGCGGGGACTCGACAGGGGGCGTTGAAGCTTTCTTT. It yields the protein CASSRGDSTGGVEAFF. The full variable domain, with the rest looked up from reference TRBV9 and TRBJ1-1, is DSGVTQTPKHLITATGQRVTLRCSPRSGDLSVYWYQQSLDQGLQFLIQYYNGEERAKGNILERFSAQQFPDLHSELNLSSLELGDSALYFCASSRGDSTGGVEAFFGQGTRLTVV.

The CDR3 here is CASSLSGVLAYEQYF. The CDR3 DNA sequence: TGTGCCAGCAGTTTATCAGGGGTCCTTGCCTACGAGCAGTACTTC. The chain is built from TRBV27 and TRBJ2-7; tentatively, D is TRBD1 (5 bases). The CDR3 spans 15 residues. The V gene lost 0 bases and the J gene lost 2 bases, with 11 bases spanning the gap. The germline gives CDR1 MNHEY, CDR2 SMNVEV (reference sequence).

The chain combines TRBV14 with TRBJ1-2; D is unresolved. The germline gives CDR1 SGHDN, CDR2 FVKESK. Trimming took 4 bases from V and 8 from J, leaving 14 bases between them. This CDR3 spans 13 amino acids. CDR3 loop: CASSLSVVLGYTF. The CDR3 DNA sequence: TGTGCCAGCAGCCTATCCGTAGTTTTGGGCTACACCTTC. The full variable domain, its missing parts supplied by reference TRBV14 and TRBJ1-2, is EAGVTQFPSHSVIEKGQTVTLRCDPISGHDNLYWYRRVMGKEIKFLLHFVKESKQDESGMPNNRFLAERTGGTYSTLKVQPAELEDSGVYFCASSLSVVLGYTFGSGTRLTVV.

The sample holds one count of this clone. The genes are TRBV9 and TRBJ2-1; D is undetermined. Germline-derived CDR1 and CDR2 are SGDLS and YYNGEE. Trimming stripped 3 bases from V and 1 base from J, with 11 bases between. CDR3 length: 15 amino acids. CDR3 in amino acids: CASSASIGSYNEQFF. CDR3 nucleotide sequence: TGTGCCAGCAGCGCCTCCATCGGTTCCTACAATGAGCAGTTCTTC.

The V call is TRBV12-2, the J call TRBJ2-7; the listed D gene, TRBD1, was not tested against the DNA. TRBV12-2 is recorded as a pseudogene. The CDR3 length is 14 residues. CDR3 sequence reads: CASRLPGQFRLQYF. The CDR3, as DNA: TGTGCAAGTCGCCTTCCGGGACAATTTAGATTGCAGTACTTC.

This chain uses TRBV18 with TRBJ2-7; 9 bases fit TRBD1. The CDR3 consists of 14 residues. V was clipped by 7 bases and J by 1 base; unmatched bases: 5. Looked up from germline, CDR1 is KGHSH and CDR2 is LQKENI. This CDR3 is CASLLTGGSYEQYF. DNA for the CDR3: TGTGCCAGCTTACTGACAGGGGGGTCCTACGAGCAGTACTTC.

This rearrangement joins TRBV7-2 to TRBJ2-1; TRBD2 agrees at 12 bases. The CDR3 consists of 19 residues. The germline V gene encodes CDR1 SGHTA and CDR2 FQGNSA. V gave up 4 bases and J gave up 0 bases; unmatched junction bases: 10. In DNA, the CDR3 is TGTGCCAGCAGCTCCCGGGCTAGCGGGGGGGTAAGCTCCTACAATGAGCAGTTCTTC. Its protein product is CASSSRASGGVSSYNEQFF.

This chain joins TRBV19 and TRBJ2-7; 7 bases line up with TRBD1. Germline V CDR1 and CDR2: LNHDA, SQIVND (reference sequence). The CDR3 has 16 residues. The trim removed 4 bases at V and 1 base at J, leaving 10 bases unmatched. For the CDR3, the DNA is TGTGCCAGTAGTAGGGGACAGCTATTATTTTCCTACGAGCAGTACTTC. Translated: CASSRGQLLFSYEQYF.

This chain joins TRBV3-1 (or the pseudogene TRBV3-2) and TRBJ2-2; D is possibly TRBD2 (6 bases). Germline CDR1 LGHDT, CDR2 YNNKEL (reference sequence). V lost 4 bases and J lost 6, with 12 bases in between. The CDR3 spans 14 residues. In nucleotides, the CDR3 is TGTGCCAGCAGCCCTGGCGGGGAGGCCGGGGAGCTGTTTTTT. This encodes CASSPGGEAGELFF.

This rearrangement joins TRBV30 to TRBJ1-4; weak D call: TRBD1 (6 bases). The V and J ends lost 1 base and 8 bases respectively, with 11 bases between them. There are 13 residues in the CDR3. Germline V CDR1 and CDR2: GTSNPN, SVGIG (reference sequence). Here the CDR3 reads CAWSGGRLEKLFF. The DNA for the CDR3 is TGTGCCTGGAGTGGGGGGCGTTTGGAAAAACTGTTTTTT.

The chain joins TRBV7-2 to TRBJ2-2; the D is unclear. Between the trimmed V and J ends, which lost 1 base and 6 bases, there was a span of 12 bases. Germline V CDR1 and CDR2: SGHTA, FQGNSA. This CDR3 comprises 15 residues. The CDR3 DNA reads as TGTGCCAGCAGCTTAGTTACATCGTCCGCCGGGGAGCTGTTTTTT. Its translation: CASSLVTSSAGELFF. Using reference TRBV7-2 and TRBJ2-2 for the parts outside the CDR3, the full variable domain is GAGVSQSPSNKVTEKGKDVELRCDPISGHTALYWYRQSLGQGLEFLIYFQGNSAPDKSGLPSDRFSAERTGGSVSTLTIQRTQQEDSAVYLCASSLVTSSAGELFFGEGSRLTVL.

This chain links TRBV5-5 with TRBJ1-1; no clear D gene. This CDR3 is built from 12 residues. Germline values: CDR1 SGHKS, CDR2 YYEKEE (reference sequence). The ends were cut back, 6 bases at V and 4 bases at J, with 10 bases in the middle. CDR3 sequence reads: CASTRSGTEAFF. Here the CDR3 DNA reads TGTGCCAGCACCCGATCGGGCACTGAAGCTTTCTTT.

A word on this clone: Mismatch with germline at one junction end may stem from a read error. The CDR3 bases are TGTGCCAGCAGCCCCCCCGACTCCCACAATGAGCAGTTCTTC. Encoded protein: CASSPPDSHNEQFF. V is TRBV9 and J is TRBJ2-1; D gene unclear. The CDR3 covers 14 residues. Germline V gives CDR1 SGDLS, CDR2 YYNGEE. Full variable domain (rest looked up from reference TRBV9 and TRBJ2-1): DSGVTQTPKHLITATGQRVTLRCSPRSGDLSVYWYQQSLDQGLQFLIQYYNGEERAKGNILERFSAQQFPDLHSELNLSSLELGDSALYFCASSPPDSHNEQFFGPGTRLTVL.

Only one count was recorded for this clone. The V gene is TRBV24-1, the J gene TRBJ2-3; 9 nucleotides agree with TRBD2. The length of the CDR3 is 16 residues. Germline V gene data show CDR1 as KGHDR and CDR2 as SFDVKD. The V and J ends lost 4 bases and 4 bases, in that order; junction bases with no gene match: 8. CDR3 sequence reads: CATSDLSAGGADTQYF. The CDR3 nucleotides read TGTGCCACCAGTGACCTATCGGCGGGGGGGGCAGATACGCAGTATTTT.

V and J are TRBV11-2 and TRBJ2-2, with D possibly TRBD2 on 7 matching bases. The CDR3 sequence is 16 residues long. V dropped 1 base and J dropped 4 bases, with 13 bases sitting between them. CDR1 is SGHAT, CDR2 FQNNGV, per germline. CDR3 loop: CASSLAGGARTGELFF. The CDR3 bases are TGTGCCAGCAGCTTAGCTGGGGGGGCACGCACCGGGGAGCTGTTTTTT.

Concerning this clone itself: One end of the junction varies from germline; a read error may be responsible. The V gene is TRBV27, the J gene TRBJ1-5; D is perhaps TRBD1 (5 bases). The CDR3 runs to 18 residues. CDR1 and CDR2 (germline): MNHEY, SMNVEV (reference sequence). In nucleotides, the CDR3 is TGTGCCACCAGTCGGGCGGGACTGGGGATATCGGGCAATCAGCCCCAGCATTTT. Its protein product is CATSRAGLGISGNQPQHF.

CDR3 in amino acids: CASSQEAQGYYGYTF. The CDR3, as DNA: TGTGCCAGCAGCCAAGAAGCCCAGGGGTACTATGGCTACACCTTC. This chain links TRBV3-1 (or the pseudogene TRBV3-2) with TRBJ1-2, with D maybe TRBD1 (6 bases). Trimming took 0 bases from V and 3 from J, leaving 11 bases between them. The CDR3 runs 15 residues. The germline gives CDR1 LGHDT, CDR2 YNNKEL (reference sequence).

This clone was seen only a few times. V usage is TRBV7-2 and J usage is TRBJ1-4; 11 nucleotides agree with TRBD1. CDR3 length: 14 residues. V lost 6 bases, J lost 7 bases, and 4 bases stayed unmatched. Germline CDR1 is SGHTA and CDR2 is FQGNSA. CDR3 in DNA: TGTGCCAGCAGTCGGGACAGGGGGATTGAAAAACTGTTTTTT. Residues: CASSRDRGIEKLFF.

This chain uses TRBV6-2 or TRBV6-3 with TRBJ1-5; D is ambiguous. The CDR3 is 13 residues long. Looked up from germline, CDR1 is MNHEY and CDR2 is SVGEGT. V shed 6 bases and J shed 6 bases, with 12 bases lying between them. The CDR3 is CASSPSAVQPQHF. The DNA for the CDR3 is TGTGCCAGCAGCCCGTCGGCGGTTCAGCCCCAGCATTTT.

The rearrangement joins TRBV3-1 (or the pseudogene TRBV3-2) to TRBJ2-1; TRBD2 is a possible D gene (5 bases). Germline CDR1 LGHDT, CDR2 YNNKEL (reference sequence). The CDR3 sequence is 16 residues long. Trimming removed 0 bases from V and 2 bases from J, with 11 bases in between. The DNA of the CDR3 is TGTGCCAGCAGCCAAGATCAAGCGGCTACCTACAATGAGCAGTTCTTC. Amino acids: CASSQDQAATYNEQFF.

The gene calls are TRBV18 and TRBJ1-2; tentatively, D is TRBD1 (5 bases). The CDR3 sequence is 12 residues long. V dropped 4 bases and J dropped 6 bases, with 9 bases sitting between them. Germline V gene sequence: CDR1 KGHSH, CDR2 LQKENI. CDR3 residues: CASSRRGDGYTF. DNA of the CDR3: TGTGCCAGCTCACGTAGGGGTGATGGCTACACCTTC. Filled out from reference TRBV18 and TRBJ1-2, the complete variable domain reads NAGVMQNPRHLVRRRGQEARLRCSPMKGHSHVYWYRQLPEEGLKFMVYLQKENIIDESGMPKERFSAEFPKEGPSILRIQQVVRGDSAAYFCASSRRGDGYTFGSGTRLTVV.

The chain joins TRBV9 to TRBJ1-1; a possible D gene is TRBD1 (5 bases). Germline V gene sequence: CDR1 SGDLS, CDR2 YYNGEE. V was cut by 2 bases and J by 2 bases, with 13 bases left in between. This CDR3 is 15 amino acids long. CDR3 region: CASSVSGVANTEAFF. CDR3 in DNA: TGTGCCAGCAGCGTTTCGGGGGTAGCAAACACTGAAGCTTTCTTT.

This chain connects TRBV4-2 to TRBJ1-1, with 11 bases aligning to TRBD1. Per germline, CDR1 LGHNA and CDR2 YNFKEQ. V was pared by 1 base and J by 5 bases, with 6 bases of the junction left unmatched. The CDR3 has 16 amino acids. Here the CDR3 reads CASSQGTGGDGTEAFF. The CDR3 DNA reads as TGTGCCAGCAGCCAAGGGACAGGGGGCGATGGGACTGAAGCTTTCTTT.

The CDR3 sequence is CASSVSGGSTDTQYF. CDR3 coding DNA: TGTGCCAGCAGCGTTAGCGGGGGTAGCACAGATACGCAGTATTTT. This chain connects TRBV9 to TRBJ2-3; 9 bases map to TRBD2. CDR3 length: 15 amino acids. V was clipped by 2 bases and J by 0 bases; unmatched bases: 1. Germline V gene data show CDR1 as SGDLS and CDR2 as YYNGEE.